This entry lists 23 T cell receptor beta chains sequenced from one sample in a study of blood T cell repertoires in COVID-19. The assay was immunoSEQ multiplex PCR, and TCRdb's table has in-frame clones only and misses some. The table has around 39,000 clones, 80% to 90% seen once. Sequencing input: peripheral blood. These TCRs come from a man in his forties with active COVID-19.

The V call is TRBV3-1 (or the pseudogene TRBV3-2), the J call TRBJ2-7; no clear D. V was trimmed by 1 base and J by 6 bases, leaving 7 bases between them. This CDR3 spans 12 amino acids. The germline V gene encodes CDR1 LGHDT and CDR2 YNNKEL (reference sequence). CDR3 loop: CASSQGIVEQYF. Written as DNA, the CDR3 is TGTGCCAGCAGCCAAGGAATAGTCGAGCAGTACTTC.

This clone was seen a few times. The CDR3 here is CASSLPSYNSPLHF. The CDR3 DNA reads TGTGCCAGCAGCTTACCTTCCTATAATTCACCCCTCCACTTT. The chain couples TRBV7-9 to TRBJ1-6, with D unclear. Germline assignment: CDR1 SEHNR and CDR2 FQNEAQ (reference sequence). The CDR3 contains 14 residues. V was trimmed by 2 bases and J by 1 base, leaving 3 bases between them.

The chain recombines TRBV5-1 with TRBJ1-4, with 7 positions matching TRBD1. Germline CDR1 and CDR2: SGHRS and YFSETQ. The CDR3 has 16 residues. J gave up 1 base and V 2 bases, and 5 bases lay outside the gene matches. CDR3 protein: CASSLGGSLTNEKLFF. CDR3 sequence (DNA): TGCGCCAGCAGCTTAGGGGGCTCGTTAACTAATGAAAAACTGTTTTTT.

The chain has TRBV6-6 and TRBJ2-7, with D uncertain. Trimming took 6 bases from V and 6 from J, leaving 9 bases between them. The CDR3 runs 11 residues. Germline lookup yields CDR1 MNHNY and CDR2 SVGAGI (reference sequence). The CDR3 reads CASSRRSEQYF. For the CDR3, the DNA is TGTGCCAGCAGCCGCCGGAGCGAGCAGTACTTC.

The chain links TRBV9 to TRBJ2-1; TRBD2 matches at 8 bases. The CDR3 is 15 amino acids. Germline lookup yields CDR1 SGDLS and CDR2 YYNGEE. V shed 0 bases, J shed 8 bases, and the junction held 7 bases outside the gene matches. CDR3 residues: CASSVEGLVGYEQFF. As DNA, the CDR3 is TGTGCCAGCAGCGTAGAGGGACTAGTCGGATATGAGCAGTTCTTC. Based on the CDR3 plus reference TRBV9 and TRBJ2-1, the full variable domain is DSGVTQTPKHLITATGQRVTLRCSPRSGDLSVYWYQQSLDQGLQFLIQYYNGEERAKGNILERFSAQQFPDLHSELNLSSLELGDSALYFCASSVEGLVGYEQFFGPGTRLTVL.

The chain carries TRBV5-5 and TRBJ2-3; 12 positions agree with TRBD1. The CDR3 consists of 16 residues. The germline V gene has CDR1 SGHKS and CDR2 YYEKEE (reference sequence). The V segment lost 4 bases and the J segment 5 bases; nucleotides outside the gene matches: 8. Here the CDR3 DNA reads TGTGCCAGCAGCCCCGGTGGGACAGGGGGCCTAGATACGCAGTATTTT. Translating it yields CASSPGGTGGLDTQYF.

This chain links TRBV5-1 with TRBJ2-5; 7 positions agree with TRBD1. V shed 4 bases and J 1 base; nucleotides not matched to a gene: 10. CDR1 SGHRS and CDR2 YFSETQ come from the germline V gene. The CDR3 totals 16 residues. The CDR3 reads CASSINRGGIQETQYF. The CDR3 nucleotides read TGCGCCAGCAGCATCAACAGGGGTGGTATCCAAGAGACCCAGTACTTC.

This clone was recorded only once. This chain joins TRBV18 and TRBJ1-5; 9 bases are shared with TRBD1. V was clipped by 6 bases and J by 2 bases; unmatched bases: 8. Germline-derived CDR1 and CDR2 are KGHSH and LQKENI. The CDR3 contains 16 residues. The CDR3 bases are TGTGCCAGCTCTCCAACAGGGGGCAGGGGCAATCAGCCCCAGCATTTT. Translation gives CASSPTGGRGNQPQHF.

V is TRBV25-1 and J is TRBJ1-5; 10 positions match TRBD1. V shed 7 bases and J 2 bases; nucleotides not matched to a gene: 2. The CDR3 has 14 residues. Germline V lookup: CDR1 MGHDK, CDR2 SYGVNS. The CDR3 DNA follows: TGTGCCAGCACCGGGACAGGGGGCAATCAGCCCCAGCATTTT. Amino acids: CASTGTGGNQPQHF.

J is TRBJ1-1 and V is TRBV7-9, with a weak D call TRBD1 (5 bases). The CDR3 runs to 15 residues. In germline, CDR1 is SEHNR, CDR2 FQNEAQ (reference sequence). V gave up 1 base and J gave up 1 base, with 10 bases separating them. CDR3: CASSLGVTENTEAFF. The CDR3 DNA reads TGTGCCAGCAGCTTAGGAGTGACAGAGAACACTGAAGCTTTCTTT.

J is TRBJ1-2 and V is TRBV18; TRBD1 aligns across 12 bases. J was trimmed by 6 bases and V by 5 bases; bases with no gene match: 7. Germline values: CDR1 KGHSH, CDR2 LQKENI. This CDR3 has 15 amino acids. CDR3 loop: CASSEGTGGENGYTF. The DNA of the CDR3 is TGTGCCAGCTCAGAGGGGACAGGGGGCGAAAATGGCTACACCTTC. Variable domain in full (rest from reference TRBV18 and TRBJ1-2): NAGVMQNPRHLVRRRGQEARLRCSPMKGHSHVYWYRQLPEEGLKFMVYLQKENIIDESGMPKERFSAEFPKEGPSILRIQQVVRGDSAAYFCASSEGTGGENGYTFGSGTRLTVV.

The chain uses TRBV28 and TRBJ1-5, with TRBD1 as a possible D gene (6 bases). In germline, CDR1 is MDHEN, CDR2 SYDVKM. The CDR3 runs to 14 residues. Trimming left V 6 bases short and J 1 base short, with 10 bases between. In DNA form, the CDR3 reads TGTGCCAGCAGACCAACAGGGAGCAATCAGCCCCAGCATTTT. This encodes CASRPTGSNQPQHF.

The V and J genes are TRBV5-4 and TRBJ1-2; no clear D. The CDR3 runs 15 residues. Germline V gene sequence: CDR1 SGHNT, CDR2 YYREEE (reference sequence). The V end lost 4 bases, the J end lost 4 bases, and 17 bases lay between the germline ends. The CDR3 DNA reads TGTGCCAGCAGCCCCTTTCGGGCAGCGGGCTATGGCTACACCTTC. Encoded protein: CASSPFRAAGYGYTF.

The chain links TRBV28 to TRBJ1-2; TRBD1 matches at 11 bases. V trimming: 3 bases; J trimming: 4 bases; junction bases outside the gene matches: 4. Germline V lookup: CDR1 MDHEN, CDR2 SYDVKM. The CDR3 is 15 residues long. Here the CDR3 DNA reads TGTGCCAGCAGTTTTGGGACAGGGGGAGGCTATGGCTACACCTTC. It translates to CASSFGTGGGYGYTF.

This clone showed up just a few times. The chain has TRBV11-2 and TRBJ2-7, with D possibly matching TRBD2 (5 bases). The CDR3 extends over 16 amino acids. The V end lost 1 base, the J end lost 2 bases, and 15 bases lay between the germline ends. The germline V gene has CDR1 SGHAT and CDR2 FQNNGV. This chain's CDR3 is CASSLVASRLPYEQYF. Written as DNA, the CDR3 is TGTGCCAGCAGCTTAGTTGCTAGCCGCCTACCCTACGAGCAGTACTTC.

The chain recombines TRBV19 with TRBJ2-1; D is perhaps TRBD2 (5 bases). Trimming pared 5 bases from V and 10 bases from J, leaving 9 bases between. Germline CDR1 reads LNHDA; CDR2 reads SQIVND (reference sequence). This CDR3 is 11 amino acids long. CDR3 DNA: TGTGCCAGTAGTCTTACGGGGGAGCAGTTCTTC. Its translation: CASSLTGEQFF.

The chain combines TRBV19 with TRBJ2-1; 13 bases match TRBD2. The CDR3 is 15 residues long. The V gene's germline CDR1 is LNHDA and CDR2 SQIVND (reference sequence). The trim removed 1 base at V and 6 bases at J, leaving 0 bases unmatched. The CDR3 region is CASSIGTSGSNEQFF. In nucleotides, the CDR3 is TGTGCCAGTAGTATAGGGACTAGCGGGAGCAATGAGCAGTTCTTC.

The chain couples TRBV9 to TRBJ2-5, with 12 bases lining up with TRBD2. Germline V gene data show CDR1 as SGDLS and CDR2 as YYNGEE. V lost 4 bases and J lost 5; bases outside the gene matches: 9. The CDR3 spans 16 residues. Here the CDR3 reads CASSPLTSGSTETQYF. DNA of the CDR3: TGTGCCAGCAGCCCCCTGACTAGCGGGAGTACGGAGACCCAGTACTTC.

The chain links TRBV28 to TRBJ1-4, with D possibly being TRBD1 (5 bases). The CDR3 length is 14 residues. Trimming removed 11 bases from V and 3 bases from J, with 16 bases in between. Germline CDR1 and CDR2: MDHEN and SYDVKM. The CDR3 DNA sequence: TGTGCCGGGAGGAGAGGGGCAGCTAATGAAAAACTGTTTTTT. It translates to CAGRRGAANEKLFF.

This clone was seen only once. The V and J genes are TRBV24-1 and TRBJ1-1; D uncertain. This CDR3 is 13 amino acids long. Germline V gene lookup returns CDR1 KGHDR and CDR2 SFDVKD. The V and J ends lost 0 bases and 8 bases respectively, with 9 bases between them. CDR3 bases: TGTGCCACCAGTGATTTGGACTATGAGGAAGCTTTCTTT. It translates to CATSDLDYEEAFF.

The rearrangement uses TRBV5-1 and TRBJ2-7, with 10 nucleotides matching TRBD1. V shed 6 bases, J shed 3 bases, and the junction held 6 bases outside the gene matches. The CDR3 consists of 14 residues. CDR1 SGHRS and CDR2 YFSETQ come from the germline V gene. This chain's CDR3 is CASKRGTGVYEQYF. Written as DNA, the CDR3 is TGCGCCAGCAAACGTGGGACAGGGGTCTACGAGCAGTACTTC.

The rearrangement links TRBV5-1 to TRBJ1-4, with a weak D call TRBD1 (6 bases). Between the trimmed V and J ends, which lost 1 base and 3 bases, there was a span of 10 bases. The germline gives CDR1 SGHRS, CDR2 YFSETQ. There are 15 residues in the CDR3. The CDR3 loop reads CASSLSQGSNEKLFF. The DNA of the CDR3 is TGCGCCAGCAGCTTGAGTCAGGGGTCTAATGAAAAACTGTTTTTT.

This chain links TRBV5-6 with TRBJ2-4, with 11 bases matching TRBD2. The V segment lost 5 bases and the J segment 0 bases; nucleotides outside the gene matches: 4. Germline CDR1 and CDR2: SGHDT and YYEEEE. The CDR3 covers 16 residues. CDR3 DNA: TGTGCCAGCAGTTTAGCGGGAGGGCCAGCCAAAAACATTCAGTACTTC. Its protein product is CASSLAGGPAKNIQYF.